The clone carrying this TCR beta chain appeared a few times. Its antigen is not identified. This sample is drawn from a study of Graves' ophthalmopathy and Graves' hyperthyroidism. Findings and limits, study-wide: Using a 13-signature model, the authors split ophthalmopathy from stable hyperthyroidism, with 87.88% sensitivity and approximately 81% specificity.

Amplification targeted the TCR beta CDR3 regions, with RNA transcripts as the source material. Amplification began with first-round RT-PCR using HTBI primers, then second-round multiplex PCR was performed. One entry per CDR3 protein results from TCRdb running MiXCR on the multiplex PCR reads. The sample lists almost 750,000 distinct CDR3 sequences, 40% occurring once. Moderate-to-severe activity, CAS ≥3, NOSPECS ≥4 and a duration under 3 months were seen in donors with ophthalmopathy. The CDR3 runs 12 residues. V lost 3 bases and J 10 bases, leaving 10 bases between the germline ends. Germline CDR1 and CDR2: MGHDK and SYGVNS.

Sequenced material: peripheral blood. The chain links TRBV25-1 to TRBJ2-1; D remains unclear. This TCR derives from an adult man with Graves' ophthalmopathy. CDR3 nucleotides: TGTGCCAGCAGTGAGAAAGTGGGCGAGCAGTTCTTC. Translation gives CASSEKVGEQFF.